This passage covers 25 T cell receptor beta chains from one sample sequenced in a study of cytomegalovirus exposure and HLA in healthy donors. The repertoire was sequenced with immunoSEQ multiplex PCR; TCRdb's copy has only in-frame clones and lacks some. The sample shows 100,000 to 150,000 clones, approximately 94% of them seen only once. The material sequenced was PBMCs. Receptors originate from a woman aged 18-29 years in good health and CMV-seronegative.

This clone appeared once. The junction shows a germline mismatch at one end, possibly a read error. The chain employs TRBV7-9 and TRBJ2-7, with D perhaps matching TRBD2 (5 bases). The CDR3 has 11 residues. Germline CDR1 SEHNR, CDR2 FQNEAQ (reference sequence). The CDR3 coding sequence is TGTGCCAGCAGCCCCCGTGTCGGGATACACTTC. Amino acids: CASSPRVGIHF.

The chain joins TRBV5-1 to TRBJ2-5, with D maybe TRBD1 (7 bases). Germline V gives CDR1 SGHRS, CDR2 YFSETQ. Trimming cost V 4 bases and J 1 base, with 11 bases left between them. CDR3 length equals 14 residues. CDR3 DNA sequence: TGCGCCAGCAGCGGCGGGACAGTCCAAGAGACCCAGTACTTC. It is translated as CASSGGTVQETQYF.

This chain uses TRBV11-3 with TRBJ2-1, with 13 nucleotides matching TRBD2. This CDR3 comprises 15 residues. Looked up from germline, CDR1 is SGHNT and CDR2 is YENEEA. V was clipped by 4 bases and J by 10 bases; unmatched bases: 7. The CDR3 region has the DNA TGTGCCAGCAGCTCGGGACTAGCGGGGTCGGGGGAGCAGTTCTTC. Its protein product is CASSSGLAGSGEQFF.

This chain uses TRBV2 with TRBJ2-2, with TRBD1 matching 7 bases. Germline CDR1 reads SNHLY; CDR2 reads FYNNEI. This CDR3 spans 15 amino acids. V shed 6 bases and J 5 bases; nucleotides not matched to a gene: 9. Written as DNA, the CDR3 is TGTGCCAGCAGCCCGACAGGGTCCCAGACCGGGGAGCTGTTTTTT. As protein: CASSPTGSQTGELFF. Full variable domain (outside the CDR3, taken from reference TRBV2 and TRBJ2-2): EPEVTQTPSHQVTQMGQEVILRCVPISNHLYFYWYRQILGQKVEFLVSFYNNEISEKSEIFDDQFSVERPDGSNFTLKIRSTKLEDSAMYFCASSPTGSQTGELFFGEGSRLTVL.

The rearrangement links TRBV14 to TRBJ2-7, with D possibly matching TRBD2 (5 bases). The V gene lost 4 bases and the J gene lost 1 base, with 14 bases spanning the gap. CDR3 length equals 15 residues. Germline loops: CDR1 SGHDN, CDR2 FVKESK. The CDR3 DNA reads TGTGCCAGCAGCCGGGTTGGGAGAGATTCCTACGAGCAGTACTTC. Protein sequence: CASSRVGRDSYEQYF.

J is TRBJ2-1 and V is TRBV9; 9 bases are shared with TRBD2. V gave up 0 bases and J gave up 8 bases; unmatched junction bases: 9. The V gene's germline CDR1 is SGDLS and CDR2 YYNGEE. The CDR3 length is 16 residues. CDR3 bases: TGTGCCAGCAGCGTAGGTCCTAGCGGGATCACCCATGAGCAGTTCTTC. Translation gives CASSVGPSGITHEQFF. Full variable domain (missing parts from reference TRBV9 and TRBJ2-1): DSGVTQTPKHLITATGQRVTLRCSPRSGDLSVYWYQQSLDQGLQFLIQYYNGEERAKGNILERFSAQQFPDLHSELNLSSLELGDSALYFCASSVGPSGITHEQFFGPGTRLTVL.

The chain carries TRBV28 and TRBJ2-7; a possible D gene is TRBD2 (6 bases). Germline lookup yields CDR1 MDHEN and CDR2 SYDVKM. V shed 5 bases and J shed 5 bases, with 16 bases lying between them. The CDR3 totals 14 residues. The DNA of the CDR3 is TGTGCCAGCAGTCCACCGACTAGTACTCACGAGCAGTACTTC. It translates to CASSPPTSTHEQYF.

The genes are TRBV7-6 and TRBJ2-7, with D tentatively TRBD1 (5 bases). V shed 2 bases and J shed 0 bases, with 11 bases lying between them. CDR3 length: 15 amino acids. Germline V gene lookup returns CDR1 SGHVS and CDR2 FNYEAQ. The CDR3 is CASSLRQGLSYEQYF. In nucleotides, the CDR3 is TGTGCCAGCAGCTTAAGGCAGGGCCTCTCCTACGAGCAGTACTTC.

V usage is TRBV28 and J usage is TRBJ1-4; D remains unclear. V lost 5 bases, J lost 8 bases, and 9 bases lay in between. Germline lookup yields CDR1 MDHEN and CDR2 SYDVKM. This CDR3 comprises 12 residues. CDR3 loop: CASSANREKLFF. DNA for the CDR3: TGTGCCAGCAGTGCTAACAGAGAAAAACTGTTTTTT.

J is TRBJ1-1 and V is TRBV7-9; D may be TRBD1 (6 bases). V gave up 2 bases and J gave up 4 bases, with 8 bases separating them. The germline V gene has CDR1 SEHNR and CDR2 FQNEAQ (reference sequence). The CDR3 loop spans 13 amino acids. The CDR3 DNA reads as TGTGCCAGCAGCTTACAGGGGCCCACTGAAGCTTTCTTT. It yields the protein CASSLQGPTEAFF.

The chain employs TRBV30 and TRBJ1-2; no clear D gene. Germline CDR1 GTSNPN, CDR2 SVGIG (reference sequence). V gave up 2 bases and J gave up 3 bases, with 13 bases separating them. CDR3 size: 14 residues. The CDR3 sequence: CAWSHPGSHYGYTF. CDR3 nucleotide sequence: TGTGCCTGGAGTCACCCGGGATCTCACTATGGCTACACCTTC.

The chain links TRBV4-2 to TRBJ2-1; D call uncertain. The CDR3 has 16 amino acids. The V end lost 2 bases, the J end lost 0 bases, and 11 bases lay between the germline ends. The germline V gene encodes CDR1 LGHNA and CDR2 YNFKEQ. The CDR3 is CASSQTSESSYNEQFF. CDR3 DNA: TGTGCCAGCAGCCAAACAAGCGAGAGCTCCTACAATGAGCAGTTCTTC.

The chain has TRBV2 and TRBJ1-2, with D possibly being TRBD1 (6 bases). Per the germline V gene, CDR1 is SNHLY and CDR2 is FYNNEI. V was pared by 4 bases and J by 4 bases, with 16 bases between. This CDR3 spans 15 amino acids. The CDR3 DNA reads TGTGCCAGCAGTGGGGGGGGCTCGTCGGGCTATGGCTACACCTTC. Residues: CASSGGGSSGYGYTF.

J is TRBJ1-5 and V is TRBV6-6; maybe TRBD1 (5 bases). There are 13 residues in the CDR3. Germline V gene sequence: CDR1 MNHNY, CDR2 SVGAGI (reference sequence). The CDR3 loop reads CAVTAGSNQPQHF. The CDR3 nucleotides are TGTGCAGTGACAGCTGGCAGCAATCAGCCCCAGCATTTT.

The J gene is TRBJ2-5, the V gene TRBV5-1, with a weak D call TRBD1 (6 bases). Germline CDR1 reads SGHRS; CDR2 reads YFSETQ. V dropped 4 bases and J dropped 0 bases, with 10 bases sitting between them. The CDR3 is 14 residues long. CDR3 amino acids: CASSPGTHQETQYF. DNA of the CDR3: TGCGCCAGCAGCCCCGGGACACACCAAGAGACCCAGTACTTC.

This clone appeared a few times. The CDR3 DNA follows: TGTGCCAGCAGCGTCGCGGGACTTACAACCTACGAGCAGTACTTC. Translating it yields CASSVAGLTTYEQYF. The chain joins TRBV7-9 to TRBJ2-7; D perhaps matches TRBD2 (6 bases). Trimming took off 5 bases at V and 2 bases at J, with 16 bases between the two ends. Germline CDR1 SEHNR, CDR2 FQNEAQ (reference sequence). This CDR3 comprises 15 residues.

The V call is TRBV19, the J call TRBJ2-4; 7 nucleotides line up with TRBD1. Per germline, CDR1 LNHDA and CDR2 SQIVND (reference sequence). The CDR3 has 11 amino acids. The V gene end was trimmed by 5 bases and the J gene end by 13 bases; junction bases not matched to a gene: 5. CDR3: CASSVPGQQYF. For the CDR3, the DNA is TGTGCCAGTAGTGTTCCGGGACAGCAGTACTTC.

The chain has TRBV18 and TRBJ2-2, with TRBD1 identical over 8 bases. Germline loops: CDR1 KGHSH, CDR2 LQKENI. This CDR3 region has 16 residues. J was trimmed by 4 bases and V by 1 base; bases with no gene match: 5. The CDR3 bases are TGTGCCAGCTCACCACGCGCAGGGGGCATCACCGGGGAGCTGTTTTTT. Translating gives CASSPRAGGITGELFF.

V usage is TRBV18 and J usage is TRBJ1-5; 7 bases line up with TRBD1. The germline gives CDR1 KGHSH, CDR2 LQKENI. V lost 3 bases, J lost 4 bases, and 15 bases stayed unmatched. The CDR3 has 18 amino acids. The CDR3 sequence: CASSPAIFPGQKNQPQHF. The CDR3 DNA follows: TGTGCCAGCTCACCTGCTATCTTCCCGGGACAGAAAAATCAGCCCCAGCATTTT.

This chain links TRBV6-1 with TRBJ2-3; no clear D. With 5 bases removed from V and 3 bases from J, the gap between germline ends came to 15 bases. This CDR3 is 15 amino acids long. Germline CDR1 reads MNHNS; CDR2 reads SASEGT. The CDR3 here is CASSFYDFETDTQYF. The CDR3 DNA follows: TGTGCCAGCAGTTTTTACGATTTCGAGACAGATACGCAGTATTTT.

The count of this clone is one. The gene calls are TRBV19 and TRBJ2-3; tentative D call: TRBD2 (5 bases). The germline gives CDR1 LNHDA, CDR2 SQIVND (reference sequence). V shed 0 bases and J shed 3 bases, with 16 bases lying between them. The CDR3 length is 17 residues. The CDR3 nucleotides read TGTGCCAGTAGTATAGAGACGGGAACCGTTCTAACAGATACGCAGTATTTT. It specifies CASSIETGTVLTDTQYF.

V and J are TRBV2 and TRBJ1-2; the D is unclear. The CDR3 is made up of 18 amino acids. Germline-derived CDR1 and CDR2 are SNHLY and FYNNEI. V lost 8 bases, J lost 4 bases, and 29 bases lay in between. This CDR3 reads CASGWQAVRAVALYGYTF. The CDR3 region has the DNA TGTGCCAGCGGGTGGCAAGCGGTGCGGGCAGTGGCCCTCTATGGCTACACCTTC. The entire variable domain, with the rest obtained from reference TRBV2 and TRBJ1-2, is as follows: EPEVTQTPSHQVTQMGQEVILRCVPISNHLYFYWYRQILGQKVEFLVSFYNNEISEKSEIFDDQFSVERPDGSNFTLKIRSTKLEDSAMYFCASGWQAVRAVALYGYTFGSGTRLTVV.

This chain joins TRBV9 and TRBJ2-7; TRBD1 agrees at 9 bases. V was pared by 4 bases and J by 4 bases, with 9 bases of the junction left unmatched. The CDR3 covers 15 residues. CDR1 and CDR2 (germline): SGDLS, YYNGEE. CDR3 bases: TGTGCCAGCAGCCCCCTGACCGGGACAGGGTACGAGCAGTACTTC. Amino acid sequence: CASSPLTGTGYEQYF. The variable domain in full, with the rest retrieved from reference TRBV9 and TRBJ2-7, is DSGVTQTPKHLITATGQRVTLRCSPRSGDLSVYWYQQSLDQGLQFLIQYYNGEERAKGNILERFSAQQFPDLHSELNLSSLELGDSALYFCASSPLTGTGYEQYFGPGTRLTVT.

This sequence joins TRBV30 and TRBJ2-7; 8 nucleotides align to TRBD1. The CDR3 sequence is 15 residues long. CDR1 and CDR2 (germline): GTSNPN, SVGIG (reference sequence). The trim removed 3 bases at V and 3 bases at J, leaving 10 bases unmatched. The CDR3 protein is CAWRMDRAPLYEQYF. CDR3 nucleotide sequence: TGTGCCTGGAGGATGGACAGGGCCCCCCTCTACGAGCAGTACTTC.

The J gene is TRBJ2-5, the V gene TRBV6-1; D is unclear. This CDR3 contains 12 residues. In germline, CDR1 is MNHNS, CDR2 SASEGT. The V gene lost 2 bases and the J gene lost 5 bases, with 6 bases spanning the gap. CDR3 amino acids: CASSEILETQYF. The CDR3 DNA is TGTGCCAGCAGTGAAATTCTTGAGACCCAGTACTTC.